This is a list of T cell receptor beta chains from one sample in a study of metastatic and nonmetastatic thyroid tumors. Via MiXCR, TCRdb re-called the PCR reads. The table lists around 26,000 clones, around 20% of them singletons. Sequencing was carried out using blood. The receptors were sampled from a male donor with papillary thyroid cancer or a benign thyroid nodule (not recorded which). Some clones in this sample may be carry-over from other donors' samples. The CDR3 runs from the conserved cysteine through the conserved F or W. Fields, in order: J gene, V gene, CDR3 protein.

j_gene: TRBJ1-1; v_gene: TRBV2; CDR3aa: CASSDGGTEAFF
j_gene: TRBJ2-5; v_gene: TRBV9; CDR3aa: CASSVGSSGQETQYF
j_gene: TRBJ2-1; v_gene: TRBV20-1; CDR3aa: CSAVTSNEQFF
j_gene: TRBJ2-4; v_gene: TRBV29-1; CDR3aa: CSVDAGGQGAKNIQYF
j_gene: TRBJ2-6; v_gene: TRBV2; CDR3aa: CARNKDPRSGANVLTF
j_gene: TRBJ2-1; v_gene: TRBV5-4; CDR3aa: CASRGGRLAGDEQFF
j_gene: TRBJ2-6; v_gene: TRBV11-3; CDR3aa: CASSQGTTFGANVLTF
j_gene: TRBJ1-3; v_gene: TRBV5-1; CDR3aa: CASSARTGAGNTIYF
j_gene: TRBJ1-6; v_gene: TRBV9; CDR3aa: CASSVSPWSPLHF
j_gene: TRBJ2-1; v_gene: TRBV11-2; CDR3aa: CASSLSVAERANEQFF
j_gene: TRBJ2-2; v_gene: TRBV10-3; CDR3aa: CAISENRDPNTGELFF
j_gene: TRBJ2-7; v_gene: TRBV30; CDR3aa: CAWSMQGTAYEQYF
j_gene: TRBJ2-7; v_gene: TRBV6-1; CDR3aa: CASSVSSYEQYF
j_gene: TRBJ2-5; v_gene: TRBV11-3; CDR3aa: CASRERETQHF
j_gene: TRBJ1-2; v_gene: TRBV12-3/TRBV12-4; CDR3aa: CASSPDRGRGYTF
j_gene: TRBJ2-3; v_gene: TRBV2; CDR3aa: CASRLGLGGGLADTQYF
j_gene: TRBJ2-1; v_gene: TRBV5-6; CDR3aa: CASSLVRVGAFYNEQFF
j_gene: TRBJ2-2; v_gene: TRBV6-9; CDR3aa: CASSAGGSNTGELFF
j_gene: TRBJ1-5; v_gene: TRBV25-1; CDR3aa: CASQGGLNHPEHF
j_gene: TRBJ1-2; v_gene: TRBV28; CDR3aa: CASSSDIEYTF
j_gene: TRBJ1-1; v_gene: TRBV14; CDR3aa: CASSPQNTEAFF
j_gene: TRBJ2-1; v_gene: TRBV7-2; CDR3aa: CASSLGGGTEQFF
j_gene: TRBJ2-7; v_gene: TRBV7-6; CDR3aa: CASSPRPGTGGYEQYF
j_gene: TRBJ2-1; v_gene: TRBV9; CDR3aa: CASSTSSESYNEQFF
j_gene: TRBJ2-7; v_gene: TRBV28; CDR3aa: CASSFSIYKQYF
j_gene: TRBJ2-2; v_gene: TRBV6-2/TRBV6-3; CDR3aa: CASSRLADNTGELFF
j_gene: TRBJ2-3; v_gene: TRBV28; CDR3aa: CASGRGTDTQYF
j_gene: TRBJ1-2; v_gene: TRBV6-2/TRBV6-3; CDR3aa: CASSSQDGYTF
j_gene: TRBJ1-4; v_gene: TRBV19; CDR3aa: CASSYRVQGEKLFF
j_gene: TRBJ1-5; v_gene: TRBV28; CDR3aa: CASTAPGGTGGLNQPQHF
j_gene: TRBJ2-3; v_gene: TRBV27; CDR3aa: CASSLSRTDTQYF
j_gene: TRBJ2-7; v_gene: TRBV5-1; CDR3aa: CASSMSGTSVSGQYF
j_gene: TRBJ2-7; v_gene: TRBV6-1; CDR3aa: CASSELADQEAYEQYF
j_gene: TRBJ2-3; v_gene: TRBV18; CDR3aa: CASSPKTLPTGHNTQYF
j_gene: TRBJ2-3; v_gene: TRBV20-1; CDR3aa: CSAFPGLNTQYF
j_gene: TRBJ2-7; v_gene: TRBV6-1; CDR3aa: CASRAAGVSYEQYF
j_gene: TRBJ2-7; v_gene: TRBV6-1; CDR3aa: CASSLEGQGTYEQYF
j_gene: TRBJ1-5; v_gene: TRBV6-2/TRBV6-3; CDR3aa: CASSPGGGQPQHF
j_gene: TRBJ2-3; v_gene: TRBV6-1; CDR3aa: CASSEGEKDTQYF
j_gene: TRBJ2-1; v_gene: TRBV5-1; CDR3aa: CASSFVVNEQFF
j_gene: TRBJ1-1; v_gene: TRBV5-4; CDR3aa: CASSLVPQSEAFF
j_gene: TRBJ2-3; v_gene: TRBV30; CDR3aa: CAWSYSFDSPGGTDTQYF
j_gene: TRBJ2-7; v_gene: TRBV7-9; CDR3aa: CASSAGRGTEQYF
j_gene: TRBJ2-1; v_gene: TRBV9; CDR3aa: CASSVDGLTKEQFF
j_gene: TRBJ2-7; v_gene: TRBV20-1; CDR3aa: CSARDEVSYEQYF
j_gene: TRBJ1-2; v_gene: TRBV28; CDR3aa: CASSYGKYGYTF
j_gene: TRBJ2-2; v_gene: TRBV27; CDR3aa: CASSPSLAGPLYTGELFF
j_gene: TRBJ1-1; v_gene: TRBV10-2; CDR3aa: CASSGQENTEAFF
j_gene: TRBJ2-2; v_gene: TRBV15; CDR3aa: CATSPRGGSSTGELFF
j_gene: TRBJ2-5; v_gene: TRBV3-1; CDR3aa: CASSQSGVETQYF
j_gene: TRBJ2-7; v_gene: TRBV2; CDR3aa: CARRDSSYEQYF
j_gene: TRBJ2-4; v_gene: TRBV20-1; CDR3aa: CSARVRDKGIRNIQYF
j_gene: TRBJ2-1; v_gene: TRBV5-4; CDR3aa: CASSSPRTARGSEQFF
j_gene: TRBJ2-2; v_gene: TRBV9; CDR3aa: CASKPGNTGELFF
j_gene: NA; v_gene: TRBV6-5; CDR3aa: CASSYRDPTKETQYF
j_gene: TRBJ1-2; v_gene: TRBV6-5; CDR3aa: CASSYLGPGGFDGYTF
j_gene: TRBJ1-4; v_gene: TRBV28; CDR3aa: CASSTHQGKDKEKLYF